The 3 T cell receptor beta chains reported below all come from one sample, sequenced in a study of post-analysis software for immune sequencing data. General study findings and limits: Controls had lower frequencies than patients of five TRBV segments, which included TRBV5-6, TRBV5-1 and TRBV20-1.

Libraries were made from TCR beta cDNA, and they carried unique molecular identifiers. Each CDR3 protein gets one entry after TCRdb re-called the PCR reads with MiXCR. Of roughly 170,000 distinct CDR3 sequences in the sample, approximately 31% were seen once. Their cognate antigens are unknown. The source material was blood. The receptors were gathered from a girl aged 5 to 17 with multiple sclerosis.

For this clonotype: A much larger clone is a single base away; this may be a read error. CDR3 sequence reads: CAISENRDSCEQYF. The CDR3 DNA follows: TGTGCCATCAGTGAAAACAGGGACTCCTGCGAGCAGTACTTC. The gene calls are TRBV10-3 and TRBJ2-5; D may match TRBD1 or TRBD2 (6 bases each). The J call is uncertain, as TRBJ2-7 better fits the DNA end. This CDR3 spans 14 amino acids. Germline CDR1 reads ENHRY; CDR2 reads SYGVKD.

The chain is built from TRBV2 and TRBJ1-5; 7 bases map to TRBD1. Germline V gene lookup returns CDR1 SNHLY and CDR2 FYNNEI. J lost 3 bases, V lost 3 bases, and 5 bases had no gene match. CDR3 length: 15 residues. As DNA, the CDR3 is TGTGCCAGCAGTGACTTGGACAGGCTCAATCAGCCCCAGCATTTT. It specifies CASSDLDRLNQPQHF.

This chain uses TRBV18 with TRBJ2-2, with D hard to call. The CDR3 extends over 16 amino acids. CDR1 and CDR2 (germline): KGHSH, LQKENI. The ends were cut back, 2 bases at V and 0 bases at J, with 10 bases in the middle. This CDR3 reads CASSPYTSSNTGELFF. In nucleotides, the CDR3 is TGTGCCAGCTCACCATACACCTCTTCGAACACCGGGGAGCTGTTTTTT.